This TCR beta chain is drawn from a study of blood T cell repertoires in COVID-19 (dated by TCRdb to 2020 to 2022). About the investigation overall: Collaborator samples came from the United States, Italy and Spain and covered acute and convalescent phases of COVID-19. The prospective study material was composed of cDNA or gDNA derived from T cells, B-cell-depleted T cells, or PBMCs. The samples were drawn from two sources: the first 160 participants of the ongoing ImmuneRACE study, and 950 to 1,500 subjects contributed by 6 global collaborators. Nearly every sample came with metadata listing a de-identified subject ID, COVID-19 status, age in years and sex. HLA class I and class II types, where available, came from metadata supplied by the sample provider rather than from assay-based typing. Deeply sampled blood TCRbeta repertoires from subjects exposed to, actively infected with, or recovered from COVID-19 were included in the dataset. The repertoires were released in a freely available public database intended as a resource for research on the immune response to SARS-CoV-2.

The junction carries 10 bases between V and J, which are trimmed by 4 bases and 4 bases respectively. The CDR3 goes from the cysteine to the phenylalanine over 13 residues. Only the CDR3 region is kept as DNA, spanning 39 bases read in frame from base 1. Via the germline V gene, CDR1 is SNHLY and CDR2 FYNNEI. The research as a whole found: Clinical and demographic metadata were provided uncurated, with the amount varying by source and participant.

Each collaborating institution followed its own protocols to collect whole blood in K2EDTA tubes. Collaborator samples were shipped for TCRbeta analysis as frozen whole blood, isolated PBMCs, or DNA extracted from either sample type. On this clone itself: This receptor's antigen is unknown. It has no much larger one-base neighbor in the sample; base qualities were not kept.

The immunoSEQ Assay, a bias-controlled multiplex PCR, was used to amplify TCRbeta CDR3 regions from genomic DNA. The study's processing was this. The number of nucleated cells in each sample was estimated from the amplification of reference gene primers within the assay. Sequence reads were collapsed and filtered to measure the absolute abundance of every unique TCRbeta CDR3 rearrangement. For each sample, productive Simpson clonality was calculated as the square root of Simpson's diversity index over productive rearrangements. The table comes from immuneACCESS by way of TCRdb, which keeps in-frame sequences with V and J called. Part of the clones is missing from these tables; in studies checked, under half for an unresolved V gene and the rest for unknown reasons. Clone size and the V and J calls come from that table; the DNA yielded D and trimming. The sample table holds over 110,000 clones, of which about 79% were seen once. The biggest ten clones account for roughly 10% of the sample.

The sequence was obtained from a man aged 60-69 years with active or convalescent COVID-19. Sequences were obtained from peripheral blood. This chain is built from TRBV2 and TRBJ1-1; the D gene is not confidently resolved. The encoded CDR3 is CASSARGATEAFF. The nucleotides read TGTGCCAGCAGTGCCCGCGGAGCCACTGAAGCTTTCTTT.